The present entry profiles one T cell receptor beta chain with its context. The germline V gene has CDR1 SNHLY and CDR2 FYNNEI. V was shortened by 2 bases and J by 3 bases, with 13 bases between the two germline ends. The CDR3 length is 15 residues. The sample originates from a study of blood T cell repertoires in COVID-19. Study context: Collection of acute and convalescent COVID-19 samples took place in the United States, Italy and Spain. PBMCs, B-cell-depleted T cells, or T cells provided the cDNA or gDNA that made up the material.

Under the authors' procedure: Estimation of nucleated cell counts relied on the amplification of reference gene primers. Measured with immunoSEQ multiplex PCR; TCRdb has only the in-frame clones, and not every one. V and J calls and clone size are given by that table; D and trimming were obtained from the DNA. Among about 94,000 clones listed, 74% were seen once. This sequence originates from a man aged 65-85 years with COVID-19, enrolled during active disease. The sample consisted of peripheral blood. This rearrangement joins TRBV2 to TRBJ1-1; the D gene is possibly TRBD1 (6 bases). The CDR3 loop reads CASSERGRGYTEAFF. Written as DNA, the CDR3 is TGTGCCAGCAGTGAAAGGGGCAGGGGATACACTGAAGCTTTCTTT.